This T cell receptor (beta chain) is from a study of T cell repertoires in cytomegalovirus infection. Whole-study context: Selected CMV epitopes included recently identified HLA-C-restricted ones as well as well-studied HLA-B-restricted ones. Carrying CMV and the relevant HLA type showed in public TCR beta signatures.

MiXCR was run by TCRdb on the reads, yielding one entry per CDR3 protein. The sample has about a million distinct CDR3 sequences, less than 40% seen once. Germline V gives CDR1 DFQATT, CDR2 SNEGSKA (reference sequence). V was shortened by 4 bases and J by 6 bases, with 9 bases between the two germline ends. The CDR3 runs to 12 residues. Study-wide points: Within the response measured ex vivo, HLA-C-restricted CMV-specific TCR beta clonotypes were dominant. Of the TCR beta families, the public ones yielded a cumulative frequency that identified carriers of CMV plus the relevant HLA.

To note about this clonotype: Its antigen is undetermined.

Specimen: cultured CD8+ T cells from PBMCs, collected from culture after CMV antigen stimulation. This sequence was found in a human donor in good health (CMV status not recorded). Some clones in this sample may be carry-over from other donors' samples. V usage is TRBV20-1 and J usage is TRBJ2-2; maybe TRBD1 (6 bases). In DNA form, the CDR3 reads TGCAGTGCTACGGCAGGGGCCGGGGAGCTGTTTTTT. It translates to CSATAGAGELFF.